These T cell receptor beta chains were read from a single sample in a study of human T cells and chemical hapten exposure. In TCRdb, the 5' RACE reads were re-called with MiXCR into one record per CDR3 protein. The sample includes 150,000 or so distinct CDR3 sequences, roughly 4% seen only once; the top ten take over 1.1%. Every receptor here comes from a female donor in good health. CDR3s include the opening cysteine and the closing phenylalanine or tryptophan. The D gene is left open where the match is weak. Clone size is not always given. Where it is, it says once, few, many or a class for expanded clones.

. | 15 | TRBJ2-7 | many | TRBV7-9 | CASSQAGQASYEQYF | TGTGCCAGCAGCCAAGCGGGACAGGCCTCCTACGAGCAGTACTTC
TRBD2 | 14 | TRBJ2-1 | . | TRBV20-1 | CSASGRGGNNEQFF | TGCAGTGCGTCCGGGAGGGGCGGTAACAATGAGCAGTTCTTC
. | 15 | TRBJ1-3 | many | TRBV4-2 | CASSQVWAAGNTIYF | TGTGCCAGCAGCCAAGTTTGGGCTGCTGGAAACACCATATATTTT
. | 16 | TRBJ1-2 | few | TRBV20-1 | CSARVPEPSTYKGDTF | TGCAGTGCTAGGGTTCCCGAGCCCTCGACGTATAAGGGCGACACCTTC
. | 14 | TRBJ2-5 | many | TRBV7-2 | CASSPPGAKETQYF | TGTGCCAGCAGCCCACCCGGGGCCAAAGAGACCCAGTACTTC
. | 13 | TRBJ2-5 | many | TRBV3-1 | CASDGPPQETQYF | TGTGCCAGCGATGGACCGCCACAAGAGACCCAGTACTTC
. | 13 | TRBJ2-2 | many | TRBV11-1 | CASSTRGTGELFF | TGTGCCAGCAGTACCAGGGGCACCGGGGAGCTGTTTTTT
. | 15 | TRBJ2-3 | many | TRBV7-2 | CASSLGGFGTDTQYF | TGTGCCAGCAGCTTAGGGGGGTTCGGGACAGATACGCAGTATTTT
. | 11 | TRBJ2-5 | few | TRBV7-9 | CASSQWETQYF | TGTGCCAGCAGCCAGTGGGAGACCCAGTACTTC
. | 18 | TRBJ1-6 | many | TRBV6-5 | CASSSKRGSSSYNSPLHF | TGTGCCAGCAGTTCCAAACGGGGCAGTAGCTCCTATAATTCACCCCTCCACTTT
TRBD2 | 16 | TRBJ2-7 | few | TRBV9 | CASSSPGGQLGNEQYF | TGTGCCAGCAGCTCCCCGGGGGGGCAACTTGGTAACGAGCAGTACTTC
. | 16 | TRBJ1-1 | many | TRBV20-1 | CSARDPMTGVRTEAFF | TGCAGTGCTAGAGATCCGATGACGGGGGTCCGAACTGAAGCTTTCTTT
TRBD1 | 16 | TRBJ1-5 | many | TRBV18 | CASSPSTGGEGQPQHF | TGTGCCAGCTCACCGTCGACAGGGGGCGAGGGTCAGCCCCAGCATTTT
. | 13 | TRBJ1-4 | many | TRBV29-1 | CSVARTTNEKLFF | TGCAGCGTCGCACGAACAACTAATGAAAAACTGTTTTTT
. | 15 | TRBJ1-5 | many | TRBV28 | CASTIIGGSNQPQHF | TGTGCCAGCACCATCATCGGCGGTAGCAATCAGCCCCAGCATTTT
TRBD1 | 17 | TRBJ1-2 | many | TRBV7-8 | CASSLALYTGTAYGYTF | TGTGCCAGCAGCTTAGCGCTTTATACCGGGACAGCATATGGCTACACCTTC
TRBD1 | 14 | TRBJ1-2 | many | TRBV5-6 | CASSFRGTNYGYTF | TGTGCCAGCAGCTTCAGGGGGACTAACTATGGCTACACCTTC
. | 14 | TRBJ1-2 | many | TRBV5-5 | CASSLGGASYGYTF | TGTGCCAGCAGCTTGGGGGGGGCTAGCTATGGCTACACCTTC
. | 14 | TRBJ1-4 | many | TRBV29-1 | CSVGDFGSYEKLFF | TGCAGCGTTGGAGATTTCGGGTCGTATGAAAAACTGTTTTTT
. | 15 | TRBJ2-7 | many | TRBV20-1 | CSARDPAGRRGEQYF | TGCAGTGCTAGAGATCCGGCAGGGCGCAGAGGCGAGCAGTACTTC
TRBD1 | 14 | TRBJ1-1 | many | TRBV6-5 | CASSSTGQNTEAFF | TGTGCCAGCAGTTCGACAGGGCAGAACACTGAAGCTTTCTTT
TRBD1 | 15 | TRBJ2-1 | many | TRBV7-3 | CASSSSGTGYNEQFF | TGTGCCAGCAGCTCGTCCGGGACAGGCTACAATGAGCAGTTCTTC
TRBD2 | 18 | TRBJ2-7 | many | TRBV12-3/TRBV12-4 | CASSSGTSGGDSRYEQYF | TGTGCCAGCAGTTCGGGGACTAGCGGGGGCGACTCTCGCTACGAGCAGTACTTC